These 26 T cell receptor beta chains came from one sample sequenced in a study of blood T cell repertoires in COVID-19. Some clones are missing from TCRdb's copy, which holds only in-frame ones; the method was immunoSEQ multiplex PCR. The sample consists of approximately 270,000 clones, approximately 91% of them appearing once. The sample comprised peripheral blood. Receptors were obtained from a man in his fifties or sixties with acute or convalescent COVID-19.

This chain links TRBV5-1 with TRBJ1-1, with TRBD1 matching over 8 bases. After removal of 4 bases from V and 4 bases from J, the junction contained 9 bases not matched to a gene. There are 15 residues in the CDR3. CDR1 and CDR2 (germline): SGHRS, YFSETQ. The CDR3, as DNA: TGCGCCAGCAGCGATCAGGGGGCTCTGAGCACTGAAGCTTTCTTT. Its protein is CASSDQGALSTEAFF.

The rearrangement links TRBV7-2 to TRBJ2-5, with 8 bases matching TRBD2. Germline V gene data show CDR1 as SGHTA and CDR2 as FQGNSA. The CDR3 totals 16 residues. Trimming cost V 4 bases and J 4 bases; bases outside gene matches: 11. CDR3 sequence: CASSSPPAGVRETQYF. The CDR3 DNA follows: TGTGCCAGCAGCTCGCCGCCAGCGGGGGTAAGAGAGACCCAGTACTTC. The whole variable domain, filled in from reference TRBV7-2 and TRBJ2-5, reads GAGVSQSPSNKVTEKGKDVELRCDPISGHTALYWYRQSLGQGLEFLIYFQGNSAPDKSGLPSDRFSAERTGGSVSTLTIQRTQQEDSAVYLCASSSPPAGVRETQYFGPGTRLLVL.

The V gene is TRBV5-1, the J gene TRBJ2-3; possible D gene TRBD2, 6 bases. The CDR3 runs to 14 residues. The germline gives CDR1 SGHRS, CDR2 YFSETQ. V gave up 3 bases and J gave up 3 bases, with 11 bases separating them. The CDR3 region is CASSWGGTTDTQYF. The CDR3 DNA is TGCGCCAGCAGCTGGGGTGGGACTACAGATACGCAGTATTTT.

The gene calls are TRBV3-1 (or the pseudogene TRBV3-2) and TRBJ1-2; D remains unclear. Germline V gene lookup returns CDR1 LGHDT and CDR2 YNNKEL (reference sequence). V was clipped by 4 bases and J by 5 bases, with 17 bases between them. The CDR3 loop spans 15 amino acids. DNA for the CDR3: TGTGCCAGCAGCCGTGGGGAGACGGTGGGGTATGGCTACACCTTC. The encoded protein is CASSRGETVGYGYTF.

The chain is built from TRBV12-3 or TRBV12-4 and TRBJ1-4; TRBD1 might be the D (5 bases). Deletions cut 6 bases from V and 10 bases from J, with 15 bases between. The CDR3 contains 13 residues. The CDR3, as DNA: TGTGCCAGCAGCCCGGGTGGGGGGGGAAAACTGTTTTTT. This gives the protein CASSPGGGGKLFF.

The CDR3 sequence is CASAPGTGTTEKLFF. CDR3 in DNA: TGTGCTAGTGCCCCCGGGACAGGGACGACTGAAAAACTGTTTTTT. The rearrangement uses TRBV12-5 and TRBJ1-4; 9 bases match TRBD1. Germline loops: CDR1 LGHNT, CDR2 FRNRAP. V was pared by 7 bases and J by 7 bases, with 10 bases of the junction left unmatched. CDR3 size: 15 residues.

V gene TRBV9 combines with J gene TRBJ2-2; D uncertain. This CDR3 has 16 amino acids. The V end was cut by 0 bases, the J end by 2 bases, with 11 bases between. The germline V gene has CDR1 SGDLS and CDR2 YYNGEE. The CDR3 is CASSVATAVNTGELFF. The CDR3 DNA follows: TGTGCCAGCAGCGTAGCCACAGCCGTAAACACCGGGGAGCTGTTTTTT.

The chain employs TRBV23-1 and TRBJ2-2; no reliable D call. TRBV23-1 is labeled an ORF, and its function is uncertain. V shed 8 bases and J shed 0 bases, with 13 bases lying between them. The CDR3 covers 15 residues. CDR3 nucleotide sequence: TGCGCCAGCGATCAAACCCACTCGAACACCGGGGAGCTGTTTTTT. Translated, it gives CASDQTHSNTGELFF.

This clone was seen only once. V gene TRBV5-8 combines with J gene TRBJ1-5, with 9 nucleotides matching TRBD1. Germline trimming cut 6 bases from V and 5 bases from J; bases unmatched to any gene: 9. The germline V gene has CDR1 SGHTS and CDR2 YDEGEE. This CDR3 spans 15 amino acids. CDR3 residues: CASTGGDRADQPQHF. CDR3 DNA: TGTGCCAGCACCGGGGGGGACAGGGCTGATCAGCCCCAGCATTTT. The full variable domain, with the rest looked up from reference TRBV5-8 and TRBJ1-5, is EAGVTQSPTHLIKTRGQQATLRCSPISGHTSVYWYQQALGLGLQFLLWYDEGEERNRGNFPPRFSGRQFPNYSSELNVNALELEDSALYLCASTGGDRADQPQHFGDGTRLSIL.

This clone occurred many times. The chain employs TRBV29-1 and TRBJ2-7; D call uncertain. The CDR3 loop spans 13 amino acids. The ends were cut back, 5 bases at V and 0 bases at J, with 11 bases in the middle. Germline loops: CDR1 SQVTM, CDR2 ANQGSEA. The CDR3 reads CSVNLQSSYEQYF. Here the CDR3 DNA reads TGCAGCGTTAACCTACAGAGCTCCTACGAGCAGTACTTC.

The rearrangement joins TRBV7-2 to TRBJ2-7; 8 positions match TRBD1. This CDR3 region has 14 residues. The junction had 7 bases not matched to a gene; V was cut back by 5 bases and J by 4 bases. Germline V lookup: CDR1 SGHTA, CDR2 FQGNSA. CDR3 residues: CASSLRGLEYEQYF. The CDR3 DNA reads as TGTGCCAGCAGCCTCAGGGGGCTGGAGTACGAGCAGTACTTC.

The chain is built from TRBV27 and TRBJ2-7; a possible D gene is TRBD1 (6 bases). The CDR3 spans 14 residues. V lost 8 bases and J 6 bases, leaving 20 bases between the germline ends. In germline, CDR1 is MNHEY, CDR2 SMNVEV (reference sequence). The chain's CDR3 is CASAGGHSSREQYF. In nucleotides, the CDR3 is TGTGCCAGCGCTGGGGGACATTCCTCACGCGAGCAGTACTTC.

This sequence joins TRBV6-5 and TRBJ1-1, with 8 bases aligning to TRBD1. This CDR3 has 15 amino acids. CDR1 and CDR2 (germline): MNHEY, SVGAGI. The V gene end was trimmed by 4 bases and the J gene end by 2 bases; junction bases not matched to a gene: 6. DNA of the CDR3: TGTGCCAGCAGTTCCGGCGACAGGGGAAACACTGAAGCTTTCTTT. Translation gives CASSSGDRGNTEAFF.

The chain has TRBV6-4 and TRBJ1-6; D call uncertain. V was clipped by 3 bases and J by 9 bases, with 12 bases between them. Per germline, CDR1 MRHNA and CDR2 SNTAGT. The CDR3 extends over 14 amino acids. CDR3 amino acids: CASSELGGGSPLHF. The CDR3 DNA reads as TGTGCCAGCAGTGAATTGGGAGGAGGTTCACCCCTCCACTTT.

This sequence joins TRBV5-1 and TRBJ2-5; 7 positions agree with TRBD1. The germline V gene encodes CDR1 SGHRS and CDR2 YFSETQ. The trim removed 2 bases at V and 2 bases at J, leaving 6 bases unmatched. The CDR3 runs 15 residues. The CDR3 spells CASSLGGWEQETQYF. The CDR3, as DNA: TGCGCCAGCAGCTTAGGGGGCTGGGAACAAGAGACCCAGTACTTC.

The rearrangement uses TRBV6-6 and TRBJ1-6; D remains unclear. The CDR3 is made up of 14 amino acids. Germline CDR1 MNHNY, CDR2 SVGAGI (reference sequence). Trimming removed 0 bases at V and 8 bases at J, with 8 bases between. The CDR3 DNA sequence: TGTGCCAGCAGTTACTCGACTCGGGATTCACCCCTCCACTTT. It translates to CASSYSTRDSPLHF.

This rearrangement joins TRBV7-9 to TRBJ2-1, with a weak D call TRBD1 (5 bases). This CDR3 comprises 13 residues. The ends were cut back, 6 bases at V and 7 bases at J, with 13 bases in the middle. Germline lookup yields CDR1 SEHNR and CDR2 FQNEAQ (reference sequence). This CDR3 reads CASRLAGKNEQFF. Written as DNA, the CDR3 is TGTGCCAGCAGGCTTGCAGGGAAGAATGAGCAGTTCTTC.

The CDR3 DNA is TGTGCCAGTGAACGGGGGAGACCAAACACCGGGGAGCTGTTTTTT. As protein: CASERGRPNTGELFF. This chain links TRBV7-3 with TRBJ2-2; D possibly corresponds to TRBD2 (6 bases). The CDR3 has 15 amino acids. In germline, CDR1 is SGHTA, CDR2 FQGTGA. Trimming stripped 9 bases from V and 2 bases from J, with 16 bases between.

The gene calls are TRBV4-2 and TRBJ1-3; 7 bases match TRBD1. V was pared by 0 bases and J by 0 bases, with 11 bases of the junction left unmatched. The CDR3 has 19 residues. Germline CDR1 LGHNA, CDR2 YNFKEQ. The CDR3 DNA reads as TGTGCCAGCAGCCAAGACGGCTTACTCGACAGGGCCTCTGGAAACACCATATATTTT. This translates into CASSQDGLLDRASGNTIYF.

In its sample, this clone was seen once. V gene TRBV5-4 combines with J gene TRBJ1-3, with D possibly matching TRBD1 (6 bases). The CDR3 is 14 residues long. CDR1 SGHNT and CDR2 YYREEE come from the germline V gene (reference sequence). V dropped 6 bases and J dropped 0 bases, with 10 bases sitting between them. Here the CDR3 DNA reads TGTGCCAGCAAGGGGGACCCCTCTGGAAACACCATATATTTT. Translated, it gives CASKGDPSGNTIYF.

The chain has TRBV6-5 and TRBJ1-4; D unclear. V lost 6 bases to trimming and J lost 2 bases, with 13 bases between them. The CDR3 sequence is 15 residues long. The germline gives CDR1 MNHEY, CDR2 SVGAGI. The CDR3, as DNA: TGTGCCAGCAGCTACCGACAACCTACTAATGAAAAACTGTTTTTT. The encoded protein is CASSYRQPTNEKLFF.

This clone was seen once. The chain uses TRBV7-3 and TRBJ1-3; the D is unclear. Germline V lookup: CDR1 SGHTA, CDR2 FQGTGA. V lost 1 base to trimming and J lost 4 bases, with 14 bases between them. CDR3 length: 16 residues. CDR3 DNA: TGTGCCAGCAGCTTAAGTGGCGCGGGGTCCGGAAACACCATATATTTT. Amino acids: CASSLSGAGSGNTIYF.

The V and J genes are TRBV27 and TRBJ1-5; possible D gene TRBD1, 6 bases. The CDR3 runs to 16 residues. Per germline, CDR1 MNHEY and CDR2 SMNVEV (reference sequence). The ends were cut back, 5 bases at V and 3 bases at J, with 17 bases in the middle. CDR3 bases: TGTGCCAGCAGTCCCCGACTGACAGGCAACAATCAGCCCCAGCATTTT. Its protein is CASSPRLTGNNQPQHF.

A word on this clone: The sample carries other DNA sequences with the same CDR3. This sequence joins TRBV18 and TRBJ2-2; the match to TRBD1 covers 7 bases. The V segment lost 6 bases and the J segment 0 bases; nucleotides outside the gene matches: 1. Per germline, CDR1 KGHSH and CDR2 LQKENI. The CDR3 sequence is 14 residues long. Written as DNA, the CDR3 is TGTGCCAGCTCCGGGACAGCGAACACCGGGGAGCTGTTTTTT. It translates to CASSGTANTGELFF. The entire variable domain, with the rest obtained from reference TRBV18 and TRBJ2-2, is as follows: NAGVMQNPRHLVRRRGQEARLRCSPMKGHSHVYWYRQLPEEGLKFMVYLQKENIIDESGMPKERFSAEFPKEGPSILRIQQVVRGDSAAYFCASSGTANTGELFFGEGSRLTVL.

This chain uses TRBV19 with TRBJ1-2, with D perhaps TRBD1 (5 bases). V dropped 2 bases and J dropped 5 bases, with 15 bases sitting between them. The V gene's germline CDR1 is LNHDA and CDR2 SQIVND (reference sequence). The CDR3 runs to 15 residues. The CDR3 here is CASSITRQPAYGYTF. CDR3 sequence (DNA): TGTGCCAGTAGTATAACCCGACAGCCAGCGTATGGCTACACCTTC. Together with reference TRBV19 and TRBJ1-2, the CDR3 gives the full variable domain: DGGITQSPKYLFRKEGQNVTLSCEQNLNHDAMYWYRQDPGQGLRLIYYSQIVNDFQKGDIAEGYSVSREKKESFPLTVTSAQKNPTAFYLCASSITRQPAYGYTFGSGTRLTVV.

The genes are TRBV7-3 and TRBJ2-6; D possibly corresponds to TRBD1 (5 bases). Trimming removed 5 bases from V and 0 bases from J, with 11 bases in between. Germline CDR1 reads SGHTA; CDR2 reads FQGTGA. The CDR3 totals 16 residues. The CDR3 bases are TGTGCCAGCAGCCCGACTCAGGGCTCTGGGGCCAACGTCCTGACTTTC. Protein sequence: CASSPTQGSGANVLTF.